The entry below gives a single T cell receptor (beta chain) sequence along with its context. Its cognate antigen has yet to be identified. No base quality values were provided; no much bigger clone lies one nucleotide off. This entry belongs to a study of blood T cell repertoires in COVID-19 (dated by TCRdb to the early 2020s). The study in broad terms: Samples covering the acute and convalescent phases of COVID-19 were provided by collaborators in the United States, Italy and Spain. The prospective study material was composed of cDNA or gDNA derived from T cells, B-cell-depleted T cells, or PBMCs. Deeply sampled blood TCRbeta repertoires from subjects exposed to, actively infected with, or recovered from COVID-19 were included in the dataset. The repertoires were released in a freely available public database meant as a resource for research on the immune response to SARS-CoV-2. Samples were obtained from the ongoing ImmuneRACE study (first 160 participants) and from roughly 1,300 subjects provided by 6 global collaborators. Nearly every sample came with metadata listing a de-identified subject ID, COVID-19 status, age in years and sex. Where HLA class I and class II types were available, the types were taken from metadata supplied by the sample provider, not from assay-based typing.

CDR1 is given as SEHNR and CDR2 as FQNEAQ, both from the germline V gene (reference sequence). The trim is 5 bases for V and 1 base for J, with a gap of 8 bases between the germline ends. The CDR3 starts with the cysteine, ends with the phenylalanine, and has 13 residues. CDR3 DNA only is kept here, 39 bases in frame from base 1. Participants in the prospective study were enrolled through a virtual design, were aged 18 to 89 years, and lived in roughly 24 United States geographic areas. In the prospective study, participants were assigned to cohorts based on the clinical history participants reported in a screening survey and a study questionnaire. Recovered participants in ImmuneRACE Cohort 3 were defined as having two consecutive negative NP/OP PCR tests, clearance from a healthcare professional, or resolution of symptoms. Each participant in the prospective study had whole blood, serum and a nasopharyngeal or oropharyngeal swab collected by mobile phlebotomists. Additional blood draws and questionnaires over a 2-month period could optionally be provided by prospective study participants. Before DNA extraction, blood samples from the prospective study were shipped at room temperature or frozen.

TCRbeta CDR3 regions were amplified from genomic DNA by means of the immunoSEQ Assay, a bias-controlled multiplex PCR. In the paper's pipeline: The number of nucleated cells in each sample was estimated from the amplification of reference gene primers within the assay. To quantify the absolute abundance of each unique TCRbeta CDR3 rearrangement, sequence reads were collapsed and filtered. For each sample, productive Simpson clonality was calculated as the square root of Simpson's diversity index over productive rearrangements. This immuneACCESS table, as held by TCRdb, lists in-frame sequences with V and J called but not all clones. Of the missing ones, under half trace to an unresolved V gene in checked studies; the others have no known cause. V, J and clone size derive from that table, while D and trimming were established from the DNA sequence. In this sample the table shows some 200,000 clones, roughly 82% of which occur a single time. Together, the top ten hold approximately 12% of the sample.

The investigation overall reported the following: The amount of clinical and demographic metadata varied by source and participant and was provided uncurated.

The sequenced sample was PBMCs or T cells enriched from blood (not recorded which). The sequence links TRBV7-9 to TRBJ1-1; possibly the D gene is TRBD1, per 5 matching bases. The sequence was obtained from a man aged 40-49 years who had recovered from COVID-19. The DNA is as follows: TGTGCCAGCAGCAACACAGGGAACACTGAAGCTTTCTTT. The encoded protein is CASSNTGNTEAFF. This CDR3, with the reference TRBV7-9 and TRBJ1-1 proteins standing in past its ends, gives the full variable domain DTGVSQNPRHKITKRGQNVTFRCDPISEHNRLYWYRQTLGQGPEFLTYFQNEAQLEKSRLLSDRFSAERPKGSFSTLEIQRTEQGDSAMYLCASSNTGNTEAFFGQGTRLTVV.